This T cell receptor beta chain was identified during a study of CD8 T cells in Susac syndrome (dated by TCRdb to about 2019). About the full investigation: Repertoire sequencing was used to test whether CD8+ T cell activation and differentiation in Susac syndrome was antigen driven. The study compared CD8+ T cell repertoire clonality among roughly eleven healthy donors, about 14 Susac syndrome patients and around 16 multiple sclerosis patients. Results and caveats for the whole study, not just this receptor: The number of individuals in the TCR sequencing and HLA analysis was acknowledged as relatively small.

V sheds 0 bases and J sheds 0 bases, leaving 18 bases between their ends. The germline V gene encodes CDR1 MNHEY and CDR2 SMNVEV (reference sequence). The CDR3 runs 18 residues from the cysteine to the phenylalanine. Only the CDR3 part of the read is kept: 54 bases, read in frame from the first base. Peripheral blood CD8+ and CD4+ T cells from healthy donors, Susac syndrome patients and multiple sclerosis patients were profiled using high-throughput TCR beta sequencing. Multiple sclerosis controls were treatment-naive patients with stable or active relapsing-remitting disease fulfilling revised McDonald criteria. Bulk CD8+ and CD4+ T cells were purified by magnetic negative isolation, while CD8+ TEMRA cells were enriched using FACS. Blood was drawn into EDTA tubes, processed within 24 hours, and PBMCs were isolated by density gradient centrifugation. PBMCs destined for TCR sequencing were cryopreserved in liquid nitrogen and later thawed in a 37 °C water bath. A purity of at least 90% was achieved for sorted or isolated CD4+, CD8+ and CD8+ TEMRA cells.

For this clonotype: Its antigen remains undetermined. No much larger clone exists at a distance of one base, and base qualities are not known.

RNA was extracted using the RNeasy kit, and about 0.45 to 1 ug of the RNA was reverse transcribed with random hexamers. The immunoSEQ multiplex PCR assay, covering 54 Vbeta and 13 Jbeta segments, was used to amplify TCR beta CDR3 regions. Bias from PCR amplification was corrected by using a synthetic template baseline for primer optimization and for computational correction. The authors' analysis ran thus. Reads were assigned to V, D and J genes according to IMGT and analyzed in immunoSEQ Analyzer, with only productive sequences retained. Clonality was calculated as one minus the Shannon entropy normalized by log2 of the number of productive unique sequences. For each patient and control, public and private clones were evaluated among the 100 most prevalent clones. Clones were defined as Susac-specific when absent from the healthy and MS cohorts, from roughly 1,100 published viral clones and from other ImmuneACCESS disease sequences. TCRdb redid the processing of the public reads, applying fastp at Q25 and MiXCR, and retained in-frame beta chains. Records with the same CDR3 protein are collapsed into one entry carrying the most frequent genes and DNA. Clone size and V and J calls follow TCRdb, not the original study. In this sample the table shows some 110,000 distinct CDR3 sequences, 85% to 95% of which occur a single time. The ten largest clones capture roughly 0.31% of the sample.

Material: CD8+ T cells from PBMCs. The chain joins TRBV27 to TRBJ2-7; the D segment could be TRBD2, given 7 matching bases. The receptor comes from a human donor with multiple sclerosis. The encoded CDR3 is CASSLSGGLWGGSYEQYF. In nucleotides, the sequence is TGTGCCAGCAGTTTATCCGGGGGCTTGTGGGGGGGCTCCTACGAGCAGTACTTC.